This T cell receptor (beta chain) was recovered during a study of cytomegalovirus exposure and HLA in healthy donors (dated by TCRdb to the late 2010s). About the investigation overall: In an earlier analysis of roughly 590 of the donors, under 300 Gb of sequence data and some 100 million unique TCR beta sequences from 150 million to 200 million T cells were reported. An early release covering approximately 600 HLA-typed donors comprised approximately 300 gigabases of sequencing data and some 79 million unique TCR sequences. Among the roughly 400 genotyped donors, more than 70% belonged to the genetic ancestry cluster associated with self-reported Caucasian donors. The study aimed to test whether signatures of past pathogen exposure could be identified by cataloging public T cell receptors. The study profiled the T cell repertoires of about 640 subjects by immunosequencing and related them to cytomegalovirus serostatus. Besides the first cohort of 666 subjects, a separate validation cohort made up of about 120 different subjects was used. The study combined high-throughput TCR immunosequencing, statistical association of individual TCRs with disease status, and machine learning to predict cytomegalovirus infection status. A later analysis re-analyzed previously published TCR beta repertoires from 660 or so donors and added high-resolution HLA genotyping to study TCR occurrence patterns. The later analysis used no new phenotypic data to find candidate immune exposures, relying instead on TCR beta sequences and their occurrence across donors. To decide whether each TCR beta V gene segment behaved as functional or pseudogenic, an earlier analysis of approximately 590 of the donors relied on high-throughput TCR beta sequencing. Donor age, sex, ethnicity and CMV serostatus were collected together with the repertoire data. A later genetic analysis took genome-wide SNP genotypes for about 65% of the roughly 670 donors and used that subset as a discovery cohort. All discovery cohort repertoires had been generated on a single sequencing platform. Class I and class II HLA loci were covered by the typing at four-digit resolution. The number of donors typed differed by locus, with roughly 629-640 for A, B, C, DRB1 and DQB1, more than 500 for DQA1, approximately 580 for DPA1, and around 450 for DPB1. A handful of DR-DQ haplotypes were handled as single units for association and clustering because linkage in the cohort was strong. Among around 400 genotyped donors of the cohort, an average of approximately 220,000 unique TCR beta nucleotide sequences was sequenced per donor, of which about 19% were non-productive. Findings and caveats that apply to the study as a whole: While some public TCRs were present in many individuals, most TCR sequences turned up only very rarely across donors. Because counts were too low, seventeen rarely observed V segments, including chromosome 9 orphons, were left out of the earlier analysis of some 600 of the donors. Several of the top co-occurrence clusters appeared to be linked to parvovirus B19, influenza, CMV and Epstein-Barr virus, according to a later analysis. A further reported finding was that TCR beta sequences accurately predicted the HLA-A and HLA-B alleles for most subjects in the first cohort. The study listed 150 to 200 TCR beta chains as associated with cytomegalovirus. Because HLA typing was unavailable for some donors at each locus, only the typed subset was used in association tests. CMV serostatus was the only immune exposure information available for the cohort. The sequencing pipeline was judged likely to have produced a cluster of highly shared sequence variants as a technical artifact. Some IMGT-functional V segments, including TRBV6-2 and TRBV6-3, could not be distinguished by the 87-base-pair reads and were therefore excluded. The authors suggested that the approach could potentially be generalized to other disease states and immunological phenotypes. A later genetic analysis reported fewer N-insertions in productive TCRs among donors in an Asian-associated ancestry cluster than the roughly 700-donor mean. In a later analysis, some 18,000 TCR beta sequences were associated with specific HLA alleles at a false discovery rate of 0.05. In this cohort, only TCR beta chains were sequenced, and detectable features were limited by the absence of alpha or paired-chain data. In vitro tests confirmed that a few of the cytomegalovirus-associated TCR beta chains recognize cytomegalovirus antigens. An earlier analysis of 587 of the donors showed that most TCR beta V segments appeared in productive rearrangements either about 90% or about 30% of the time, which broadly matched IMGT annotations. In a later analysis, HLA-associated TCR beta chains showed more clonal expansion and lower generation probabilities than non-associated chains that were equally common. In a later analysis, most CMV-associated TCR beta chains were found to appear HLA-restricted, with HLA associations seemingly driven largely by CMV exposure. Linkage disequilibrium might explain the correlated functional status among segregating V segments, but an unknown experimental factor could not be excluded. In both the original and validation cohorts, the classifier was reported to diagnose cytomegalovirus status with high specificity and sensitivity. When HLA alleles, especially DR and DQ, strongly co-occurred, TCR associations were difficult to assign to individual alleles. According to a later analysis, TCR association rates differed among HLA loci, with DRB1 alleles showing the most associated TCRs and HLA-C alleles showing the fewest. A later genetic analysis associated a missense DCLRE1C variant with V-gene and J-gene trimming of TCR beta chains, and an independent cohort replicated the association. Presence/absence analyses assumed roughly uniform sequencing depth across donors, an assumption that may not hold.

The cohort comprised several hundred healthy bone marrow donors. At the time of sampling, every cohort member was nominally healthy, though immune exposures that went unrecorded were likely present. The donor was CMV seronegative and was included in the group of a few hundred seronegative cohort members. A peripheral blood sample was collected from each donor, and TCR beta sequencing was performed on peripheral blood mononuclear cells. Genomic DNA extraction from the blood cell samples was performed with the Qiagen DNeasy Blood Extraction Kit. Including the terminal cysteine and phenylalanine, the CDR3 comprises 15 residues. The read is trimmed to its CDR3 DNA, 45 bases read in frame from base 1. Trimming takes 4 bases from V and 2 bases from J, and the germline ends sit 12 bases apart. From a lookup of the germline V gene, CDR1 and CDR2 are LGHNA and YSLEER. Library method: the immunoSEQ multiplex PCR assay. The multiplex PCR relied on a mix of 60 forward primers for TCR Vbeta segments and 13 reverse primers for TCR Jbeta segments. A multiplex PCR assay on genomic DNA amplified the CDR3 region of rearranged TCR beta genes. The amplified TCR beta libraries were sequenced on the Illumina HiSeq System as 87-base-pair reads. The authors' analysis ran thus. Across the 500 to 850 repertoires, a later analysis counted 78 million or so unique TCR beta chains, approximately 12 million of which were shared by at least two donors. To remove PCR and sequencing errors, raw reads were error-corrected and collapsed into unique sequences using a nearest-neighbor algorithm that merged closely related sequences. CDR3 sequences were aligned to IMGT reference sequences to assign V, D and J gene segments. For a sequence to be retained, a match of at least six nucleotides was required to both a V gene segment and a J gene segment. A rearrangement was called productive if the CDR3 had no stop codons and remained in frame with V and J, and every other rearrangement was called non-productive. Following IMGT convention, CDR3 was defined as the stretch from the second conserved V-encoded cysteine up to the conserved J-encoded phenylalanine. In an earlier analysis of around 540 of the donors, sequences lacking an unambiguous match to a single V gene segment were excluded. An earlier analysis of 500 to 700 of the donors classified V segments as functional when productive rearrangements were above 56.7% and as segregating when the standard deviation between donors was above 5%. To diagnose cytomegalovirus status from the catalog of TCR beta chain sequences, a statistical classification framework was built. V and J gene assignment, in a later analysis, came from comparing TCR nucleotide sequences with IMGT/GENE-DB human TR gene sequences. Using the TCRdist pipeline, a later analysis assigned CDR3 sequences along with most-parsimonious VDJ recombination scenarios. A later analysis defined each TCR beta chain by its CDR3 amino acid sequence plus V-gene family, and excluded reads lacking a unique V-gene family. In a later analysis, 450 to 600 highly shared, low-generation-probability nucleotide sequences were removed to address suspected cross-contamination and a sequencing artifact. In a later analysis, a clonal expansion index for each public chain was calculated from normalized within-repertoire ranks of inferred template counts. Generation probabilities in a later analysis came from a VDJ recombination model fitted to out-of-frame rearrangements, and those results were checked against IGoR. A later analysis scored TCR-TCR, TCR-HLA and TCR-CMV co-occurrence with hypergeometric tests, applying a repertoire-size bias correction to TCR pairs. To estimate false discovery rates, a later analysis permuted the HLA or CMV assignments 20 times. In a later analysis, co-occurring TCRs were grouped with DBSCAN, and TCRdist sequence similarity was added when clustering was performed within HLA-allele-positive subsets. Repertoires with fewer than 30,000 or more than 120,000 public chains were left out of co-occurrence clustering, as were four to six repertoires with anomalous nucleotide sharing. Entries here come from immuneACCESS through TCRdb and include only in-frame sequences with V and J called. Some clones fail to appear in such tables; in the studies checked, an unresolved V gene covers under half of the shortfall, and the cause of the remainder is unknown. The V and J calls and clone size were taken over from that table, and D and trimming were inferred from the DNA. This sample lists 150,000 to 200,000 clones; approximately 80% were detected once. The biggest ten clones account for under 5% of the sample.

Of note for this clone: Which antigen it targets is not known. Base qualities are missing; no much larger clone stands one base away.

The sequence came from a man aged 18-30 years in good health and CMV-seronegative. Sequences were obtained from PBMCs. This receptor chain uses TRBV4-3 and TRBJ2-1, with a tentative D gene TRBD2 over 6 matching bases. The nucleotide sequence is TGCGCCAGCAGCCCCGCCAGGGAGGCCTACAATGAGCAGTTCTTC. Translated, it gives CASSPAREAYNEQFF.